A selection of T cell receptor beta chains follows, all from one sample in a study of CD8+ T cells in alopecia areata. Sequencing was performed with immunoSEQ multiplex PCR; in TCRdb, only in-frame clones are kept and a portion is missing. The sample includes about 120,000 clones, under 40% of them seen just once. The sequencing input was CD4+ T cells sorted from blood. The receptors were sampled from a human donor with alopecia areata. CDR3s include the opening cysteine and the closing phenylalanine or tryptophan. The order of the fields is D gene, J gene, V gene, clone size, CDR3 DNA, CDR3 protein. A D gene is named only where the DNA matches it firmly. For some rows the clone size is stated as once, few or many, or as a class when expanded; others skip it.

.	TRBJ1-1	TRBV7-9	few	TGTGCCAGCAGCTTAGGGGCATCAGGGAGGGGCGACACTGAAGCTTTCTTT	CASSLGASGRGDTEAFF
.	TRBJ2-5	TRBV5-1	.	TGCGCCAGCAGCTTGGGACTAAGGGGCGGCGAGACCCAGTACTTC	CASSLGLRGGETQYF
.	TRBJ2-3	TRBV29-1	few	TGCAGCGTTGGTTTACGGTTCACAGATACGCAGTATTTT	CSVGLRFTDTQYF
.	TRBJ2-5	TRBV9	.	TGTGCCAGCAGCGTACGGGGGGACAGACAAGAGACCCAGTACTTC	CASSVRGDRQETQYF
.	TRBJ1-2	TRBV7-9	.	TGTGCCAGCAGCTTGGCAGGCCCCAATGGCTACACCTTC	CASSLAGPNGYTF
.	TRBJ2-1	TRBV29-1	.	TGCAGCGTTGAAGAGGCAGGGTATGAGCTGTTCTTC	CSVEEAGYELFF
.	TRBJ2-5	TRBV19	few	TGTGCCAGTAGTATCGGAACCCAAGAGACCCAGTACTTC	CASSIGTQETQYF
.	TRBJ2-1	TRBV29-1	.	TGCAGCGTCGGGGCTAGCCTCTCCTGGAATGAGCAGTTCTTC	CSVGASLSWNEQFF
TRBD1	TRBJ1-2	TRBV29-1	few	TGCAGCGTTTGGGGACAGGGCCGAAAGACTAACTATGGCTACACCTTC	CSVWGQGRKTNYGYTF
.	TRBJ2-1	TRBV5-1	few	TGCGCCAGCAATAAAGCCGATAGCTCCTACAATGAGCAGTTCTTC	CASNKADSSYNEQFF
.	TRBJ2-3	TRBV7-2	few	TGTGCCAGCAGCTTAGCGGTGGGCGGGACAGATACGCAGTATTTT	CASSLAVGGTDTQYF
.	TRBJ1-1	TRBV7-2	few	TGTGCCAGCAGCTTAAGAAAGGAGCCCACTGAAGCTTTCTTT	CASSLRKEPTEAFF
TRBD2	TRBJ2-4	TRBV29-1	.	TGCAGCGTTGTGACTAGCGGGAGGACCGCCAAAAACATTCAGTACTTC	CSVVTSGRTAKNIQYF
.	TRBJ1-5	TRBV29-1	few	TGCAGCGTTGCCGGGACGGCTAATAGCAATCAGCCCCAGCATTTT	CSVAGTANSNQPQHF
.	TRBJ2-6	TRBV7-2	few	TGTGCCAGCAGCTTAATTGCGTCCGGGGCCAACGTCCTGACTTTC	CASSLIASGANVLTF
.	TRBJ2-3	TRBV6-5	.	TGTGCCAGCAGACGGGGGCCGCTGGCAGATACGCAGTATTTT	CASRRGPLADTQYF
.	TRBJ2-3	TRBV7-9	.	TGTGCCAGCAGCTTAGCGGTGGGGATTCGCACAGATACGCAGTATTTT	CASSLAVGIRTDTQYF
.	TRBJ1-1	TRBV29-1	once	TGCAGCGTTGAAGATCGCCAGGGAATCACTGAAGCTTTCTTT	CSVEDRQGITEAFF
.	TRBJ2-2	TRBV5-1	.	TGCGCCAGCAGCTTGGATGGTTCGAACACCGGGGAGCTGTTTTTT	CASSLDGSNTGELFF
TRBD1	TRBJ2-1	TRBV7-3	once	TGTGCCAGCAGCGTCAGGCCCAGAGGGGGCGGCTACAATGAGCAGTTCTTC	CASSVRPRGGGYNEQFF
TRBD2	TRBJ2-7	TRBV10-3	.	TGTGCCATCAAAGGCGGGAGCCACGAGCAGTACTTC	CAIKGGSHEQYF
.	TRBJ2-7	TRBV7-2	.	TGTGCCAGCAGTAAGGACAGCCGGGTCGAGCAGTACTTC	CASSKDSRVEQYF
TRBD2	TRBJ2-5	TRBV28	.	TGTGCCAGCGGCTCCGGGACTAGCGGAGGGGGGACCCAGTACTTC	CASGSGTSGGGTQYF
TRBD2	TRBJ2-5	TRBV7-2	.	TGTGCCAGCAGGTGGACTAGCGGGGAGACCCAGTACTTC	CASRWTSGETQYF
.	TRBJ2-1	TRBV7-2	.	TGTGCCAGCAGCTTAGTCGGGGCAATCGATGAGCAGTTCTTC	CASSLVGAIDEQFF
TRBD2	TRBJ2-5	TRBV4-2	few	TGTGCCAGCAGCCAAACAACTAGCGGGGAGACCCAGTACTTC	CASSQTTSGETQYF
TRBD2	TRBJ2-3	TRBV7-9	.	TGTGCCAGCAGCTTAGCGCGACTAGCCAGAGCAGATACGCAGTATTTT	CASSLARLARADTQYF
.	TRBJ1-2	TRBV4-1	.	TGCGCCAGCGGCAGACTCTTCGCGTCAGGCGGGCCTGATGGCTACACCTTC	CASGRLFASGGPDGYTF
.	TRBJ2-1	TRBV2	.	TGTGCCAGCATGGAACTAGTCTTCGAGGAGCAGTTCTTC	CASMELVFEEQFF
.	TRBJ2-7	TRBV29-1	.	TGCAGCGGTTGGGCCGGTTACGAGCAGTACTTC	CSGWAGYEQYF
.	TRBJ2-7	TRBV4-3	.	TGCGCCAGCAGCCAAGTTTCTGGGTCGGCCTACGAGCAGTACTTC	CASSQVSGSAYEQYF
.	TRBJ2-5	TRBV5-1	.	TGCGCCAGCAGCTTGGTACCAGGGGAAGAGACCCAGTACTTC	CASSLVPGEETQYF
TRBD1	TRBJ2-7	TRBV2	.	TGTGCCAGCAGCCCGACAGGGGGACCCTACGAGCAGTACTTC	CASSPTGGPYEQYF
.	TRBJ2-7	TRBV21-1	few	TGTGCCAGCAGGCCGGGACACCGTTACGAGCAGTACTTC	CASRPGHRYEQYF
.	TRBJ2-1	TRBV2	.	TGTGCCAGCAGTGACAGGAGGACAACCGAGCAGTTCTTC	CASSDRRTTEQFF
.	TRBJ1-5	TRBV30	.	TGTGCCTGGAGTGTATGGGCAGGGAATCAGCCCCAGCATTTT	CAWSVWAGNQPQHF
.	TRBJ1-6	TRBV14	.	TGTGCCAGCAGCCAAGTTGGACCAGGCTCACCCCTCCACTTT	CASSQVGPGSPLHF
TRBD2	TRBJ2-5	TRBV29-1	.	TGCAGCGTGGGAGGACTAGCGGGAGTAAATACTGAGACCCAGTACTTC	CSVGGLAGVNTETQYF
.	TRBJ1-5	TRBV2	.	TGTGCCAGCAGTGACCTGGGGGTCCAGCATTTT	CASSDLGVQHF
.	TRBJ1-2	TRBV25-1	few	TGTGCCAGCAGTGGCTTCCTGGGCTACGGGGGCTACACCTTC	CASSGFLGYGGYTF
.	TRBJ1-1	TRBV5-1	.	TGCGCCAGCAGCTTGTACAGGGTGAACACTGAAGCTTTCTTT	CASSLYRVNTEAFF
.	TRBJ2-3	TRBV5-1	few	TGCGCCAGCAGCCTACAGGGATGGTCAGATACGCAGTATTTT	CASSLQGWSDTQYF
.	TRBJ2-3	TRBV20-1	few	TGCAGTGCCCAGGACACAGATACGCAGTATTTT	CSAQDTDTQYF
.	TRBJ2-3	TRBV5-1	few	TGCGCCAGCAGCTTGGAGGGGCGTGCAGATACGCAGTATTTT	CASSLEGRADTQYF
.	TRBJ2-7	TRBV20-1	.	TGCAGTTCGAATGGTGTTCACTTC	CSSNGVHF
TRBD1	TRBJ1-1	TRBV29-1	few	TGCAGCGTTCGACAGGGGCGGTGGGCTGAAGCTTTCTTT	CSVRQGRWAEAFF
.	TRBJ1-4	TRBV29-1	.	TGCAGCGTTCTCCAGAATGAAAAACTGTTTTTT	CSVLQNEKLFF
.	TRBJ1-1	TRBV29-1	.	TGCAGCGTAAGGGGTACCGATGAAGCTTTCTTT	CSVRGTDEAFF
.	TRBJ2-1	TRBV30	.	TGTGCCTGGAGTGTACTGAGGGAGACGCAGTTCTTC	CAWSVLRETQFF
TRBD1	TRBJ2-7	TRBV29-1	few	TGCAGCGTTGATGCGGGACAGGGTCCCTACGAGCAGTACTTC	CSVDAGQGPYEQYF
.	TRBJ2-7	TRBV7-2	.	TGTGCCAGCAGCTATGGTCCTTCTTCCTACGAGCAGTACTTC	CASSYGPSSYEQYF
.	TRBJ2-7	TRBV27	.	TGTGCCAGCAGCCTCTTTGGGCCGAGCTCCTACGAGCAGTACTTC	CASSLFGPSSYEQYF
TRBD2	TRBJ2-3	TRBV29-1	.	TGCAGCGTTCGGGAGGGCCTGGATACGCAGTATTTT	CSVREGLDTQYF
.	TRBJ2-2	TRBV5-1	.	TGCGCCAGCAGCTCCAGGACTGGGACCGGGGAGCTGTTTTTT	CASSSRTGTGELFF
.	TRBJ2-7	TRBV5-1	.	TGCGCCAGCAGCTTTGGTGGCAGTATAGACTACGAGCAGTACTTC	CASSFGGSIDYEQYF
.	TRBJ2-7	TRBV18	few	TGTGCCAGCTCACCACCATGGGGGGCCGAGCAGTACTTC	CASSPPWGAEQYF
TRBD1	TRBJ1-2	TRBV6-6	once	TGTGCCAGCCGCAACACTTGGGACAGGGACGGCTACACCTTC	CASRNTWDRDGYTF
.	TRBJ2-3	TRBV28	.	TGTGCCAGCAGTTTGACACTGGGGACAGATACGCAGTATTTT	CASSLTLGTDTQYF